This TCR beta chain was captured in a study of human T cells and chemical hapten exposure. This clonotype occurred many times. TCRdb passed the RACE reads through MiXCR, listing each CDR3 protein once. Of fewer than 85,000 distinct CDR3 sequences in the sample, about 8.7% are singletons; the top ten hold approximately 1.5%. V lost 6 bases and J 7 bases, leaving 19 bases between the germline ends. Germline CDR1 and CDR2: MNHEY and SVGAGI. This CDR3 is built from 15 residues. As to time point: healthy volunteer bleed at 6 weeks. Unseparated into fractions, whole blood served as the source from which total RNA was extracted.

V usage is TRBV6-5 and J usage is TRBJ2-1, with D unclear. The TCR originated in a male donor in good health. Some clones in this sample may be carry-over from other donors' samples. Source material: whole blood. In DNA, the CDR3 is TGTGCCAGCAGCCAGAAACGGACGGACCATAATGAGCAGTTCTTC. The encoded protein is CASSQKRTDHNEQFF.